This is a list of T cell receptor beta chains from one sample in a study of technical replicates of blood from several donors. TCRdb keeps only in-frame clones here, not all; method: immunoSEQ multiplex PCR. Of around 53,000 clones detected, roughly 86% appear once; the ten largest clones hold roughly 5.3%. Sequencing input: PBMCs. The receptors were sampled from a human donor in good health. Some clones in this sample may be carry-over from other donors' samples. CDR3s include the opening cysteine and the closing phenylalanine or tryptophan. A D gene is named only where the DNA matches it firmly. Size values are once, few and many counts, or a class for expanded clones, and some rows have none.

J | size | V | D | DNA | CDR3
TRBJ2-3 | NA | TRBV7-8 | NA | TGTGCCAGCAGCTTTTTTTTGGGAAGGACAAGCACAGATACGCAGTATTTT | CASSFFLGRTSTDTQYF
TRBJ2-1 | NA | TRBV4-3 | NA | TGCGCCAGCAGCCAATCAAGGGGTAATGAGCAGTTCTTC | CASSQSRGNEQFF
TRBJ1-2 | NA | TRBV6-5 | NA | TGTGCCAGCAGTTACGGGCCATCTAACTATGGCTACACCTTC | CASSYGPSNYGYTF
TRBJ2-7 | NA | TRBV7-2 | NA | TGTGCCAGCAGCCCGTGGGCAGGCGGGGCCTACGAGCAGTACTTC | CASSPWAGGAYEQYF
TRBJ1-1 | NA | TRBV7-6 | NA | TGTGCCAGCAGCCCTAGGCAGGGGCTGGATGCTTTCTTT | CASSPRQGLDAFF
TRBJ1-1 | medium-sized | TRBV19 | NA | TGTGCCAGTAGTATAGGGGGAGGCACTGAAGCTTTCTTT | CASSIGGGTEAFF
TRBJ2-5 | NA | TRBV9 | NA | TGTGCCAGCAGCGCTCAAGAGACCCAGTACTTC | CASSAQETQYF
TRBJ2-1 | NA | TRBV5-6 | TRBD2 | TGTGCCAGCAGCTCTAGCGGGAGTATGCATGAGCAGTTCTTC | CASSSSGSMHEQFF
TRBJ1-2 | few | TRBV30 | NA | TGTGCCGTCAGGGTATGGGGCTACACCTTC | CAVRVWGYTF
TRBJ2-3 | NA | TRBV5-6 | TRBD2 | TGTGCCAGCAGCCCACTAAATAGCGGGGGGGCCATCGCAGATACGCAGTATTTT | CASSPLNSGGAIADTQYF
TRBJ2-5 | NA | TRBV7-9 | TRBD2 | TGTGCCAGCAGTTCAGATCCAGCGGGAGCGGGGGAGACCCAGTACTTC | CASSSDPAGAGETQYF
TRBJ2-5 | once | TRBV11-3 | TRBD1 | TGTGCCAGCAGCCCCGGGACAGGGGATCAAGAGACCCAGTACTTC | CASSPGTGDQETQYF
TRBJ1-3 | NA | TRBV4-3 | TRBD1 | TGCGCCAGCAGCCAAACCGGGACAGGGGCGAGAAACACCATATATTTT | CASSQTGTGARNTIYF
TRBJ2-1 | once | TRBV9 | TRBD2 | TGTGCCAGCAGTGGACTAGCGGGAGGATACAATGAGCAGTTCTTC | CASSGLAGGYNEQFF
TRBJ2-5 | once | TRBV4-1 | NA | TGCGCCAGCAGCCAACCGTACCAAGAGACCCAGTACTTC | CASSQPYQETQYF
TRBJ2-6 | once | TRBV13 | NA | TGTGCCAGCAGATACACCTCTGGGGCCAACGTCCTGACTTTC | CASRYTSGANVLTF
TRBJ1-2 | NA | TRBV5-1 | NA | TGCGCCAGCAGCCAACTTTCAGGGTACGGCTACACCTTC | CASSQLSGYGYTF
TRBJ1-2 | NA | TRBV27 | TRBD1 | TGTGCCAGCAGTTCGGAAGGACAGGGATCTTATGGCTACACCTTC | CASSSEGQGSYGYTF
TRBJ1-1 | NA | TRBV4-1 | NA | TGCGCCAGCAGCCAAGGGGGGAGGGGGGGAAACACTGAAGCTTTCTTT | CASSQGGRGGNTEAFF
TRBJ1-2 | NA | TRBV5-6 | NA | TGTGCCAGCAGCCTACCTAGACAGGCCGAATATGGCTACACCTTC | CASSLPRQAEYGYTF
TRBJ2-5 | NA | TRBV18 | NA | TGTGCCAGCTCAAACAGGTACCAAGAGACCCAGTACTTC | CASSNRYQETQYF
TRBJ2-5 | NA | TRBV5-1 | TRBD2 | TGCGCCAGCAGCTTGTGGCTAGCGGGGGAGACCCAGTACTTC | CASSLWLAGETQYF
TRBJ2-7 | NA | TRBV2 | TRBD1 | TGTGCCAGCCGGGACAGTCCCTACGAGCAGTACTTC | CASRDSPYEQYF
TRBJ1-1 | NA | TRBV30 | TRBD1 | TGTGCCTGGAGTCTAGAAGGGGGCTCTGAAGCTTTCTTT | CAWSLEGGSEAFF
TRBJ2-3 | NA | TRBV5-4 | NA | TGTGCCAGCAGCCCCCGGAAAGCAGGAGATACGCAGTATTTT | CASSPRKAGDTQYF
TRBJ1-2 | NA | TRBV29-1 | TRBD1 | TGCAGCGTTCTGACAGGGCTGGAGAACTATGGCTACACCTTC | CSVLTGLENYGYTF
TRBJ2-5 | NA | TRBV15 | NA | TGTGCCACCAGCAGAGAAACGAGAGAGACCCAGTACTTC | CATSRETRETQYF
TRBJ1-4 | NA | TRBV2 | NA | TGTGCCAGCAGCGAGACAGAGGCAAAACTGTTTTTT | CASSETEAKLFF
TRBJ1-4 | NA | TRBV6-6 | TRBD1 | TGTGCCAGCAGTTACAAGGGACAGGGAACTAATGAAAAACTGTTTTTT | CASSYKGQGTNEKLFF
TRBJ1-2 | NA | TRBV4-3 | TRBD1 | TGCGCCAGCAGCCAAGATAGGCAGGGGGCGGGCGTTGGCTACACCTTC | CASSQDRQGAGVGYTF
TRBJ2-7 | NA | TRBV4-3 | TRBD2 | TGCGCCAGCAGCCGAGGGAGGGCCCCGGGGGAGCAGTACTTC | CASSRGRAPGEQYF
TRBJ1-5 | NA | TRBV19 | NA | TGTGCCAGTAATCAGCCGGGAGCTCAATATAGCAATCAGCCCCAGCATTTT | CASNQPGAQYSNQPQHF
TRBJ1-6 | once | TRBV2 | TRBD1 | TGTGCCAGCAGGGAACAGGGGTACAATTCACCCCTCCACTTT | CASREQGYNSPLHF
TRBJ2-3 | NA | TRBV7-2 | TRBD2 | TGTGCCAGCAGCCGTGGGGGGGGGACAGATACGCAGTATTTT | CASSRGGGTDTQYF
TRBJ2-7 | NA | TRBV7-2 | TRBD2 | TGTGCCAGCAGCTTTGGCGGGGGGTGGAGTTACGAGCAGTACTTC | CASSFGGGWSYEQYF
TRBJ1-5 | NA | TRBV10-3 | NA | TGTGCCATCAGTTCAGGGGCCGGGCAGCCCCAGCATTTT | CAISSGAGQPQHF
TRBJ2-3 | NA | TRBV30 | NA | TGTGCCTGGGACTTTGGGGGGACTAGCACAGATACGCAGTATTTT | CAWDFGGTSTDTQYF
TRBJ1-2 | NA | TRBV19 | NA | TGTGCCAGTAGTACCCCGGGGGGGGGAAACTATGGCTACACCTTC | CASSTPGGGNYGYTF
TRBJ2-2 | NA | TRBV2 | NA | TGTGCCAGCAGTCCAGAGAACACCGGGGAGCTGTTTTTT | CASSPENTGELFF
TRBJ2-4 | NA | TRBV7-3 | NA | TGTGCCAGCAGCTTAGAGCGTCAGGGCATTCAGTACTTC | CASSLERQGIQYF
TRBJ1-3 | NA | TRBV4-3 | NA | TGCGCCAGCAGCCTTTCAACCGAGGCTGGAAACACCATATATTTT | CASSLSTEAGNTIYF
TRBJ1-1 | once | TRBV13 | NA | TGTGCCAGCAGCTTAGAGGGAGGGGGCACTGAAGCTTTCTTT | CASSLEGGGTEAFF
TRBJ1-2 | NA | TRBV2 | TRBD1 | TGTGCCAGCAGCCCCCTCGAGGGGGCAGGGTATGGCTACACCTTC | CASSPLEGAGYGYTF
TRBJ2-7 | NA | TRBV5-1 | NA | TGCGCCAGCAGCTTGGATCCTCTAGCGCTGGCCTACGAGCAGTACTTC | CASSLDPLALAYEQYF
TRBJ2-7 | NA | TRBV27 | NA | TGTGCCAGCAGTTCTCTAGATGGGTTATACGAGCAGTACTTC | CASSSLDGLYEQYF
TRBJ2-5 | few | TRBV9 | TRBD2 | TGTGCCAGCGCTACTTCGGGGCTAGCGGGGGGGTTCAAACCGGAGACCCAGTACTTC | CASATSGLAGGFKPETQYF
TRBJ1-5 | NA | TRBV7-2 | TRBD1 | TGTGCCAGCAGCTACAGGGGGAATCAGCCCCAGCATTTT | CASSYRGNQPQHF
TRBJ2-2 | NA | TRBV2 | TRBD2 | TGTGCCAGCAGTGATTCTAGCGGGAGGTTGGGCGGGGAGCTGTTTTTT | CASSDSSGRLGGELFF
TRBJ2-7 | NA | TRBV12-5 | TRBD2 | TGTGCTAGTGGTGCTAGCGGTTCCTACGAGCAGTACTTC | CASGASGSYEQYF
TRBJ1-2 | NA | TRBV5-5 | NA | TGTGCCAGCAGCTTAGGAGGGGAAGTTACTAACTATGGCTACACCTTC | CASSLGGEVTNYGYTF
TRBJ2-3 | NA | TRBV4-1 | TRBD2 | TGCGCCAGCAGCATCCTCGCGGGAGGGTCAGATACGCAGTATTTT | CASSILAGGSDTQYF
TRBJ2-1 | NA | TRBV9 | NA | TGTGCCAGCAGCACGGGGTATTCCTACAATGAGCAGTTCTTC | CASSTGYSYNEQFF
TRBJ2-3 | NA | TRBV11-1 | NA | TGTGCCAGCAGCCAAGTCGGGGAAACAGATACGCAGTATTTT | CASSQVGETDTQYF
TRBJ1-1 | NA | TRBV19 | NA | TGTGCCAGTAGCACAGGGCACAGGAACACTGAAGCTTTCTTT | CASSTGHRNTEAFF
TRBJ1-1 | NA | TRBV18 | NA | TGTGCCAGCTCACCTCCTCGGCCCTCGGGCACTGAAGCTTTCTTT | CASSPPRPSGTEAFF
TRBJ2-5 | NA | TRBV7-2 | TRBD2 | TGTGCCAGCAGCTTAGCTCGTGGTAGCGGGAGTCAGACCCAGTACTTC | CASSLARGSGSQTQYF
TRBJ2-7 | NA | TRBV11-2 | TRBD1 | TGTGCCAGCAGCTTAGATTCGGGGACAGGGGCCTACGAGCAGTACTTC | CASSLDSGTGAYEQYF
TRBJ1-1 | NA | TRBV7-6 | NA | TGTGCCAGCAGCCTCACCCCCCCCGGGAACACTGAAGCTTTCTTT | CASSLTPPGNTEAFF
TRBJ2-7 | NA | TRBV7-9 | TRBD2 | TGTGCCAGCAGCTTAGGTGGGTGGCGGGGGAGCTCCTACGAGCAGTACTTC | CASSLGGWRGSSYEQYF
TRBJ2-5 | NA | TRBV11-2 | TRBD2 | TGTGCCAGCAGCTTAGTTGGGGGCGGGGGGGCCGAGACCCAGTACTTC | CASSLVGGGGAETQYF